This T cell receptor beta chain originates from a study of CD8+ T cells in alopecia areata. Extraction of RNA preceded its reverse transcription into cDNA, which served as the sequencing template. Sequencing was performed with immunoSEQ multiplex PCR; in TCRdb, only in-frame clones are kept and a portion is missing. The sample consists of around 150,000 clones, 55% of them appearing once. The CDR3 sequence is 13 residues long. Between the trimmed V and J ends, which lost 4 bases and 5 bases, there was a span of 12 bases. Germline V lookup: CDR1 SEHNR, CDR2 FQNEAQ (reference sequence). Overall study results and limits: Sequencing of scalp samples also includes resident alphabeta T cells from normal skin.

A note on this clone: The antigen is undetermined.

The rearrangement uses TRBV7-9 and TRBJ2-7; D possibly corresponds to TRBD1 (5 bases). The specimen sequenced was CD4+ T cells sorted from blood. This sequence originates from a human donor in good health. The CDR3 DNA reads TGTGCCAGCAGCTGGGTCCAGGGCGACGAGCAGTACTTC. This gives the protein CASSWVQGDEQYF. Filled out from reference TRBV7-9 and TRBJ2-7, the complete variable domain reads DTGVSQNPRHKITKRGQNVTFRCDPISEHNRLYWYRQTLGQGPEFLTYFQNEAQLEKSRLLSDRFSAERPKGSFSTLEIQRTEQGDSAMYLCASSWVQGDEQYFGPGTRLTVT.